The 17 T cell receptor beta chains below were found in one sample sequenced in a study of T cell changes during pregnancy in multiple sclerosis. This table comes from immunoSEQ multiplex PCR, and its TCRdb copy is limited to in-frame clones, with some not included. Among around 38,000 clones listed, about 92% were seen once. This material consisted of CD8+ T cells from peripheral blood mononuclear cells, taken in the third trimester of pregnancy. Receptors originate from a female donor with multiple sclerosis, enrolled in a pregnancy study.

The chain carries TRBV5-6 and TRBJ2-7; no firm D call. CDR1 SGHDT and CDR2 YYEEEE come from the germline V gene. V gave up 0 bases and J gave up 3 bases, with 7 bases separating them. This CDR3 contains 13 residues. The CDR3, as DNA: TGTGCCAGCAGCTTGGGAGGCGTCTACGAGCAGTACTTC. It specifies CASSLGGVYEQYF.

In DNA, the CDR3 is TGTGCCAGCAGCCATGAACAGGGTGTGGACACCGGGGAGCTGTTTTTT. This codes for CASSHEQGVDTGELFF. The chain combines TRBV9 with TRBJ2-2; D might be TRBD1 (6 bases). Germline lookup yields CDR1 SGDLS and CDR2 YYNGEE. Trimming shortened V by 4 bases and J by 3 bases, and 16 bases separated the two germline ends. The CDR3 runs to 16 residues.

The CDR3 DNA reads TGTGCCAGCAGCCCCGGGGACAGCCTTAGCACTGAAGCTTTCTTT. Translating gives CASSPGDSLSTEAFF. The chain couples TRBV11-1 to TRBJ1-1, with TRBD1 identical over 7 bases. Germline V lookup: CDR1 SGHAT, CDR2 FQDESV (reference sequence). V was pared by 5 bases and J by 4 bases, with 10 bases of the junction left unmatched. The length of the CDR3 is 15 residues. Variable domain in full (rest from reference TRBV11-1 and TRBJ1-1): EAEVAQSPRYKITEKSQAVAFWCDPISGHATLYWYRQILGQGPELLVQFQDESVVDDSQLPKDRFSAERLKGVDSTLKIQPAELGDSAMYLCASSPGDSLSTEAFFGQGTRLTVV.

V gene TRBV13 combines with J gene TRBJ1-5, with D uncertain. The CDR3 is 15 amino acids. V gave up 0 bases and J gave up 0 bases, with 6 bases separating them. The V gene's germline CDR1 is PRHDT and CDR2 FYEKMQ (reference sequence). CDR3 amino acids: CASSLGGFSNQPQHF. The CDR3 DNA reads TGTGCCAGCAGCTTAGGGGGCTTTAGCAATCAGCCCCAGCATTTT.

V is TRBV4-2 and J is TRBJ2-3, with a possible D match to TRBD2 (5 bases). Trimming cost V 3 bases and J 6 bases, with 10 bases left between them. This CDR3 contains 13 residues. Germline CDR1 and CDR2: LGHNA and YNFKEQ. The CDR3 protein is CASSHFLADTQYF. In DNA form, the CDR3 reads TGTGCCAGCAGCCATTTCTTAGCGGATACGCAGTATTTT.

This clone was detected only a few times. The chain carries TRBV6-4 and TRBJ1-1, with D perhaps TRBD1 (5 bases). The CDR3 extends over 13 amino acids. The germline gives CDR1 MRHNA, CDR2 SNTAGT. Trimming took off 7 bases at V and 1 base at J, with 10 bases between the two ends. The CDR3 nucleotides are TGTGCCAGCAAAGGGGCAGAGAACACTGAAGCTTTCTTT. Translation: CASKGAENTEAFF.

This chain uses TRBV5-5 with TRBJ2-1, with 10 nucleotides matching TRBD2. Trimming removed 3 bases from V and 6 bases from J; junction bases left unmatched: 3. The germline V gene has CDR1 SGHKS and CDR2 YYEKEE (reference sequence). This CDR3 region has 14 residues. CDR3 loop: CASSSAGGVNEQFF. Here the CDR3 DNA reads TGTGCCAGCAGCTCAGCGGGAGGGGTCAATGAGCAGTTCTTC.

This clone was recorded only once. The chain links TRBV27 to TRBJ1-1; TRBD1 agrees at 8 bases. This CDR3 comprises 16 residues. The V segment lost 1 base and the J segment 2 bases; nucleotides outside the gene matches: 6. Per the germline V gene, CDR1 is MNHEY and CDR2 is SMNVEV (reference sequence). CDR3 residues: CASSLFPGTGNTEAFF. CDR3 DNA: TGTGCCAGCAGTTTATTTCCCGGGACAGGCAACACTGAAGCTTTCTTT.

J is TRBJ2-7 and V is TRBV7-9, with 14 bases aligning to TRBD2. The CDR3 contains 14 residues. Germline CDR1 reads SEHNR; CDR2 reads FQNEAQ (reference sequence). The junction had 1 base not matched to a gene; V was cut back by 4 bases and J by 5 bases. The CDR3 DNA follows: TGTGCCAGCAGCTCGGGACTAGCGGGAGACGAGCAGTACTTC. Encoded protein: CASSSGLAGDEQYF.

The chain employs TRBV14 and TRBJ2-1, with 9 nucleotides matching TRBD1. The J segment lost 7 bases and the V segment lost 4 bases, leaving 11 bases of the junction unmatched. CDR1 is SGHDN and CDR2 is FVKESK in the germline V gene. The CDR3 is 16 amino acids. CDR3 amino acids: CASSPTWTGERNEQFF. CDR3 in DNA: TGTGCCAGCAGCCCGACTTGGACAGGGGAGAGAAATGAGCAGTTCTTC.

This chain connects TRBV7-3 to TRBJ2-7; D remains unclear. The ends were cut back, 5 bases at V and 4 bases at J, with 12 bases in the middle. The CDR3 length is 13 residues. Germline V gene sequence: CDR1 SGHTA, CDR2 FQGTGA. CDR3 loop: CASSPSVGYEQYF. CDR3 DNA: TGTGCCAGCAGCCCTAGTGTAGGATACGAGCAGTACTTC.

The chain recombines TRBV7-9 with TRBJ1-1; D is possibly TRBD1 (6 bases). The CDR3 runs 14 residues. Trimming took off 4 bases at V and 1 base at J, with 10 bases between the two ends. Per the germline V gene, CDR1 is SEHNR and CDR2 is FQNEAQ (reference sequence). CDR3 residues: CASSSQGSNTEAFF. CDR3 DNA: TGTGCCAGCAGCTCACAGGGTTCGAACACTGAAGCTTTCTTT.

The CDR3 region is CASSQDRYGRTGNQPQHF. The CDR3 DNA reads TGCGCCAGCAGCCAAGACCGATATGGGCGGACAGGGAATCAGCCCCAGCATTTT. The chain uses TRBV4-1 and TRBJ1-5, with 8 bases lining up with TRBD1. Per the germline V gene, CDR1 is MGHRA and CDR2 is YSYEKL. With 0 bases clipped from V and 4 bases from J, the junction kept 11 bases outside the gene matches. The CDR3 has 18 residues.

The CDR3 spells CASSPALGQGYGYTF. For the CDR3, the DNA is TGTGCCAGTAGCCCCGCCCTGGGACAGGGGTATGGCTACACCTTC. V gene TRBV19 combines with J gene TRBJ1-2; 10 nucleotides match TRBD1. Germline CDR1 and CDR2: LNHDA and SQIVND (reference sequence). CDR3 size: 15 residues. V shed 6 bases, J shed 5 bases, and the junction held 9 bases outside the gene matches.

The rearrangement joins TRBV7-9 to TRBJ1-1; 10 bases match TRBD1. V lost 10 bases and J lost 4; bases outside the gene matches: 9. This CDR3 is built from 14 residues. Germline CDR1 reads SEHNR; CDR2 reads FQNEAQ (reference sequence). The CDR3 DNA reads TGTGCCACCGCCCCCCGGACAGGGGGCACTGAAGCTTTCTTT. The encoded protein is CATAPRTGGTEAFF.

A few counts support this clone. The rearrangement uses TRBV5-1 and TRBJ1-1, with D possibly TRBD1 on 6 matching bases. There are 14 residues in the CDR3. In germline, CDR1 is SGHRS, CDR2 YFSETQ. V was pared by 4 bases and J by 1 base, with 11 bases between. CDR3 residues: CASSGDTKNTEAFF. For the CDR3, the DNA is TGCGCCAGCAGCGGGGACACAAAGAACACTGAAGCTTTCTTT.

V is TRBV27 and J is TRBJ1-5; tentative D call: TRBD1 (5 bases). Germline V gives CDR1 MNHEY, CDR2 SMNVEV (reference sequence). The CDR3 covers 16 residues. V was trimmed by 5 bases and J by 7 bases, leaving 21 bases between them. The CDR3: CASSDLLGGSAQPQHF. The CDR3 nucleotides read TGTGCCAGCAGTGACCTATTGGGGGGGTCCGCGCAGCCCCAGCATTTT.